The source of this T cell receptor (beta chain) is a study of T cell clones after liver transplantation (dated by TCRdb to between 2018 and 2020). Regarding the study in general: The samples were obtained from ITN030ST, a randomized trial that attempted immunosuppression withdrawal within 2 years after liver transplantation. Third party-reactive TCRbeta sequences were also identified from pre-transplant MLRs to serve as an antigen-independent comparator for donor-reactive sequences. Blood samples were collected pre-transplant, pre-randomization before withdrawal, and post-randomization after either full withdrawal or failed withdrawal. Donor-reactive T cell clones were identified by TCRbeta sequencing after a pre-transplant mixed lymphocyte reaction and then tracked in post-transplant blood. The study cohort included 8 liver transplant recipients, of whom 3 were classified as tolerant and 5 as non-tolerant. Tolerance meant complete immunosuppression withdrawal for at least one year without liver enzymes rising beyond twice the upper limit of normal. Subjects received no induction therapy and standard immunosuppression until randomization at 12-24 months post-transplant. Of the eight recipients, a few were HCV-positive, while the remaining recipients had been transplanted for non-autoimmune, non-viral indications. Overall study results and their limits: Because no allograft tissue specimens were available, donor-reactive T cells may have migrated into the graft instead of being deleted. Circulating donor-reactive CD4 TCRbeta sequences fell significantly post-transplant in most of the 8 subjects, irrespective of tolerance or HCV status. When repertoire turnover was accounted for, significantly reduced detection of donor-reactive sequences was found in 7 of 8 subjects for CD4 and in 8 of 8 subjects for CD8. The decline in donor-reactive sequences exceeded the decline in third party-reactive sequences, suggesting partial antigen-specific deletion that was unrelated to withdrawal success. In two subjects, low numbers of available donor cells limited the measurable donor-reactive repertoire. The conclusions were preliminary, being limited by small, heterogeneous patient numbers and by non-standardized post-transplant time points.

Using immunoSEQ, frozen genomic DNA was subjected to high-throughput TCRbeta CDR3 sequencing, a process that included PCR amplification, mapping, bias correction and internal controls. The paper's processing steps were these. Productive rearrangements were kept, and unique TCRbeta sequences were defined by CDR3 nucleotide sequence plus V and J gene. For a sequence to be called donor-reactive, it needed a frequency of at least 0.01% and at least 5-fold expansion in CFSE-low cells compared with unstimulated pre-transplant cells. Minimum frequency thresholds were set for each subject on the basis of the unstimulated sample with the lowest template count, so that a detection power of at least 90% was ensured. Jensen-Shannon divergence between the top 1000 TCRbeta sequences post-transplant and pre-transplant was used to measure repertoire turnover. Changes in detection of donor-reactive sequences were assessed with two-sided Fisher's exact tests. Imported from immuneACCESS, the table was reduced by TCRdb to in-frame sequences with V and J called. These copies leave out some clones; in studies compared against another copy, an unresolved V gene accounts for under half, and the cause of the remainder is not known. V, J and clone size are those of that table, while D and trimming were read from the DNA. In all, the sample holds 95,000 to 130,000 clones, and less than 95% of those were seen once. The ten largest clones take up 0.83% of the sample.

For this clone: Its antigen target is currently unknown. Per-nucleotide qualities are absent, and no much larger clonotype sits a single base away.

CDR3 length: 14 amino acids, cysteine to phenylalanine. Only the CDR3 portion is preserved as DNA: 42 bases, with reading frame beginning at the first base. Per the germline V gene, SGHRS is the CDR1 and YFSETQ is the CDR2. V is clipped by 6 bases and J by 0 bases, and the sequence between their germline boundaries is 12 bases long. Unstimulated PBMCs, after thawing, were stained for CD3, CD4 and CD8 and then FACS-sorted into CD3+CD4+ and CD3+CD8+ populations. All 8 studied subjects were randomized to immunosuppression withdrawal. Genomic DNA was isolated with the Qiagen DNeasy Blood and Tissue Kit. Sequencing used CD4+ T cells from blood, obtained 12 months after liver transplant. The chain is made from TRBV5-1 and TRBJ1-2, with the identity of the D gene unclear. This clonotype originated in a human patient who received a liver transplant. After a transplant, the graft donor may have provided part of the T cells. The CDR3 region: CASTPLPTNYGYTF. The nucleotide sequence reads TGCGCCAGCACCCCCCTCCCAACTAACTATGGCTACACCTTC.